One sample yielded the 5 T cell receptor beta chains listed below, sequenced in a study of OX40 agonist ivuxolimab in advanced cancers. Repertoires were generated with immunoSEQ multiplex PCR, while TCRdb's copy carries only in-frame clones and drops some. Among approximately 91,000 clones listed, 87% were seen once. The input for sequencing was CD4+ or CD8+ T cells sorted from blood, taken in a trial of the OX40 agonist ivuxolimab. These receptors originate from an adult with an advanced solid tumor such as melanoma, head and neck, liver or kidney cancer.

The V gene is TRBV29-1, the J gene TRBJ2-7; the match to TRBD1 covers 8 bases. The CDR3 is made up of 15 amino acids. Germline V gives CDR1 SQVTM, CDR2 ANQGSEA. Unmatched junction bases numbered 14, after V lost 4 bases and J lost 6 bases. DNA of the CDR3: TGCAGCGTTGGCCGGGGACAGGCCCGGGGGAGCGAGCAGTACTTC. Translation: CSVGRGQARGSEQYF.

This clone was picked up a small number of times. The V call is TRBV7-9, the J call TRBJ1-5; D remains unclear. This CDR3 is 12 amino acids long. V gave up 1 base and J gave up 9 bases, with 7 bases separating them. Germline V CDR1 and CDR2: SEHNR, FQNEAQ (reference sequence). DNA of the CDR3: TGTGCCAGCAGCTTAGAATCCCCGCCCCAGCATTTT. This sequence encodes CASSLESPPQHF.

V and J are TRBV5-4 and TRBJ2-1; 10 nucleotides line up with TRBD1. The CDR3 covers 16 residues. Germline values: CDR1 SGHNT, CDR2 YYREEE (reference sequence). Trimming at V came to 4 bases and at J to 3 bases, leaving 7 bases not matched to a gene. The CDR3: CASSGRDRGHYNEQFF. CDR3 coding DNA: TGTGCCAGCAGCGGACGGGACAGGGGTCACTACAATGAGCAGTTCTTC.

J is TRBJ1-6 and V is TRBV5-1; 8 bases fit TRBD1. This CDR3 spans 14 amino acids. The trim removed 2 bases at V and 10 bases at J, leaving 5 bases unmatched. CDR1 is SGHRS and CDR2 is YFSETQ in the germline V gene. The CDR3, as DNA: TGCGCCAGCAGCTTAGGACAGGGACCCTCACCCCTCCACTTT. It codes for CASSLGQGPSPLHF. Looking up the rest from reference TRBV5-1 and TRBJ1-6 gives the full variable domain: KAGVTQTPRYLIKTRGQQVTLSCSPISGHRSVSWYQQTPGQGLQFLFEYFSETQRNKGNFPGRFSGRQFSNSRSEMNVSTLELGDSALYLCASSLGQGPSPLHFGNGTRLTVT.

The chain is built from TRBV11-3 and TRBJ1-3; D might be TRBD1 (5 bases). The V and J ends lost 1 base and 2 bases respectively, with 15 bases between them. CDR3 size: 17 residues. The germline gives CDR1 SGHNT, CDR2 YENEEA. The CDR3 coding sequence is TGTGCCAGCAGCTTAGGAGACGGCAGGGAAGCTGGAAACACCATATATTTT. The encoded protein is CASSLGDGREAGNTIYF.